The rows below give T cell receptor beta chains drawn from one sample of a study of blood T cells in healthy people across ages. TCRdb ran MiXCR on the 5' RACE reads and lists one entry per CDR3 protein. Among about 800,000 distinct CDR3 sequences listed, more than 45% were seen once. The specimen was blood. These receptors were taken from a young man in good health. Each CDR3 is given with its conserved first and last residue. The D gene is left open where the match is weak. Clone size, where shown, is once, few, many, or a class for clones that have expanded.

.	TRBJ1-2	TRBV29-1	.	CSVEETGYGYTF	TGCAGCGTTGAAGAGACAGGCTATGGCTACACCTTC
.	TRBJ2-5	TRBV29-1	.	CSVPDGGSKQYF	TGCAGCGTGCCCGATGGGGGGTCTAAGCAGTACTTC
.	TRBJ1-1	TRBV7-3	.	CASSLNGYTEAFF	TGTGCCAGCAGCTTAAATGGATACACTGAAGCTTTCTTT
few	TRBJ2-7	TRBV7-9	.	CASSFRGSFNEQYF	TGTGCCAGCAGCTTTAGAGGGAGTTTCAACGAGCAGTACTTC
.	TRBJ2-7	TRBV6-5	.	CASSSQKAGSYEQYF	TGTGCCAGCAGTTCACAGAAAGCGGGCTCCTACGAGCAGTACTTC
.	TRBJ2-5	TRBV15	.	CATSRGQDDKTQYF	TGTGCCACCAGCAGAGGACAGGATGATAAGACCCAGTACTTC
few	TRBJ1-2	TRBV20-1	.	CSATSPQGNYGYTF	TGCAGTGCTACGAGCCCACAGGGAAACTATGGCTACACCTTC
.	TRBJ1-6	TRBV9	.	CASSVEQVGSPLHF	TGTGCCAGCAGCGTAGAACAGGTCGGATCACCCCTCCACTTT
.	TRBJ1-3	TRBV27	.	CASSRVGSGNTIYF	TGTGCCAGCAGCCGCGTGGGCTCTGGAAACACCATATATTTT
.	TRBJ2-1	TRBV7-2	TRBD2	CASSGASGEHEQFF	TGTGCCAGCAGCGGGGCTAGCGGGGAACATGAGCAGTTCTTC
few	TRBJ1-2	TRBV5-6	TRBD1	CASSLGTATLPYGYTF	TGTGCCAGCAGCTTAGGGACAGCAACCCTTCCCTATGGCTACACCTTC
.	TRBJ2-5	TRBV6-2/TRBV6-3	.	CASSTGFSEGSRETQYF	TGTGCCAGCAGTACGGGGTTCTCCGAGGGGAGCCGGGAGACCCAGTACTTC